The next 25 T cell receptor beta chains were all read from a single sample in a study of blood T cell repertoires in COVID-19. Generated by immunoSEQ multiplex PCR, the TCRdb table keeps only in-frame clones and is missing some. Of approximately 250,000 clones in the sample, approximately 90% are singletons; the top ten hold about 2.5%. Input material: PBMCs or T cells enriched from blood (not recorded which). These TCRs come from a middle-aged woman with acute COVID-19.

The V and J genes are TRBV5-5 and TRBJ2-2; 9 bases are shared with TRBD2. V lost 1 base and J lost 0; bases outside the gene matches: 4. The CDR3 has 17 residues. Per the germline V gene, CDR1 is SGHKS and CDR2 is YYEKEE (reference sequence). In DNA, the CDR3 is TGTGCCAGCAGCTTGCCCAGCGGGAGGTCGAACACCGGGGAGCTGTTTTTT. It translates to CASSLPSGRSNTGELFF.

J is TRBJ1-1 and V is TRBV19; 7 positions match TRBD1. V gave up 7 bases and J gave up 1 base; unmatched junction bases: 6. Germline V CDR1 and CDR2: LNHDA, SQIVND (reference sequence). The CDR3 covers 14 residues. CDR3 in amino acids: CASTRQGKNTEAFF. The CDR3 DNA is TGTGCCAGTACCCGACAGGGTAAGAACACTGAAGCTTTCTTT. Full variable domain (rest looked up from reference TRBV19 and TRBJ1-1): DGGITQSPKYLFRKEGQNVTLSCEQNLNHDAMYWYRQDPGQGLRLIYYSQIVNDFQKGDIAEGYSVSREKKESFPLTVTSAQKNPTAFYLCASTRQGKNTEAFFGQGTRLTVV.

This clone is a singleton in its sample. Here the CDR3 DNA reads TGTGCCTGGAGTGAGGAGGCCAGGGGTTTTTATGGCTACACCTTC. Its translation: CAWSEEARGFYGYTF. The chain links TRBV30 to TRBJ1-2; TRBD1 might be the D (6 bases). V was cut by 1 base and J by 5 bases, with 17 bases left in between. This CDR3 has 15 residues. The germline V gene encodes CDR1 GTSNPN and CDR2 SVGIG (reference sequence).

The sample holds one count of this clone. This sequence joins TRBV29-1 and TRBJ2-1; 8 positions match TRBD1. The CDR3 contains 13 residues. The V gene end was trimmed by 8 bases and the J gene end by 7 bases; junction bases not matched to a gene: 10. Germline V gene lookup returns CDR1 SQVTM and CDR2 ANQGSEA. This CDR3 is CSHGGQGLNEQFF. DNA of the CDR3: TGCAGCCATGGAGGACAGGGATTGAATGAGCAGTTCTTC.

The chain links TRBV5-6 to TRBJ2-1, with 7 bases matching TRBD1. The CDR3 length is 16 residues. J gave up 0 bases and V 4 bases, and 7 bases lay outside the gene matches. Germline lookup yields CDR1 SGHDT and CDR2 YYEEEE. The CDR3 sequence is CASSPTGEGSYNEQFF. CDR3 in DNA: TGTGCCAGCAGCCCCACAGGGGAAGGCTCCTACAATGAGCAGTTCTTC.

V is TRBV7-2 and J is TRBJ2-5; 8 nucleotides match TRBD2. CDR1 is SGHTA, CDR2 FQGNSA, per germline. The CDR3 loop spans 16 amino acids. V shed 2 bases, J shed 2 bases, and the junction held 7 bases outside the gene matches. CDR3 sequence reads: CASSLSVSGGQETQYF. The DNA for the CDR3 is TGTGCCAGCAGCTTATCGGTCAGCGGGGGACAAGAGACCCAGTACTTC.

V usage is TRBV2 and J usage is TRBJ2-2; 11 bases line up with TRBD2. The CDR3 extends over 16 amino acids. Germline V CDR1 and CDR2: SNHLY, FYNNEI. The junction had 13 bases not matched to a gene; V was cut back by 8 bases and J by 8 bases. The DNA of the CDR3 is TGTGCCAGCCGATCGAACCTAGCGGGGGGTGCGGGGGAGCTGTTTTTT. Translating gives CASRSNLAGGAGELFF.

This clone was observed once. This chain links TRBV7-8 with TRBJ2-1; the match to TRBD2 covers 8 bases. V was clipped by 4 bases and J by 4 bases; unmatched bases: 3. CDR1 SGHVS and CDR2 FQNEAQ come from the germline V gene. The CDR3 is made up of 14 amino acids. The CDR3 bases are TGTGCCAGCAGCTCCTCGGGGGGGTACAATGAGCAGTTCTTC. Translating it yields CASSSSGGYNEQFF. Using reference TRBV7-8 and TRBJ2-1 for the parts outside the CDR3, the full variable domain is GAGVSQSPRYKVAKRGQDVALRCDPISGHVSLFWYQQALGQGPEFLTYFQNEAQLDKSGLPSDRFFAERPEGSVSTLKIQRTQQEDSAVYLCASSSSGGYNEQFFGPGTRLTVL.

This chain links TRBV2 with TRBJ1-2; weak D call: TRBD1 (5 bases). V lost 7 bases and J 5 bases, leaving 14 bases between the germline ends. Germline-derived CDR1 and CDR2 are SNHLY and FYNNEI. The CDR3 runs to 13 residues. The CDR3: CASTLTGGYGYTF. Here the CDR3 DNA reads TGTGCCAGCACTCTGACCGGGGGTTATGGCTACACCTTC.

The gene calls are TRBV6-5 and TRBJ2-5; a possible D gene is TRBD1 (6 bases). The CDR3 is 14 residues long. Germline assignment: CDR1 MNHEY and CDR2 SVGAGI. Trimming took 6 bases from V and 2 from J, leaving 13 bases between them. The CDR3 bases are TGTGCCAGCAGCAGCATGACAGGTCAAGAGACCCAGTACTTC. This sequence encodes CASSSMTGQETQYF.

This clone was seen once. The V gene is TRBV30, the J gene TRBJ1-4; 11 bases align to TRBD1. The length of the CDR3 is 15 residues. V shed 1 base and J 8 bases; nucleotides not matched to a gene: 6. Germline V lookup: CDR1 GTSNPN, CDR2 SVGIG (reference sequence). CDR3 DNA sequence: TGTGCCTGGAGTGGGGGACAGGGGGGAGACGAAAAACTGTTTTTT. Amino acid sequence: CAWSGGQGGDEKLFF.

This chain uses TRBV7-2 with TRBJ2-2; 12 positions agree with TRBD2. The germline V gene has CDR1 SGHTA and CDR2 FQGNSA. The CDR3 runs 16 residues. Unmatched junction bases numbered 4, after V lost 5 bases and J lost 3 bases. CDR3 in amino acids: CASSPRLAGDTGELFF. CDR3 in DNA: TGTGCCAGCAGCCCCAGACTAGCGGGAGACACCGGGGAGCTGTTTTTT.

This clone was detected only once. The rearrangement joins TRBV19 to TRBJ1-6; perhaps TRBD1 as D (6 bases). Germline CDR1 is LNHDA and CDR2 is SQIVND (reference sequence). V shed 8 bases and J shed 7 bases, with 12 bases lying between them. The length of the CDR3 is 13 residues. Here the CDR3 reads CASRQGPNSPLHF. CDR3 DNA sequence: TGTGCCAGTCGCCAGGGGCCAAATTCACCCCTCCACTTT.

The chain uses TRBV5-6 and TRBJ1-2, with TRBD1 matching 8 bases. V lost 0 bases and J lost 4; bases outside the gene matches: 11. The CDR3 has 17 amino acids. Germline CDR1 is SGHDT and CDR2 is YYEEEE. The DNA for the CDR3 is TGTGCCAGCAGCTTGGGGCCTGGTCAGGGGGCGGGCTATGGCTACACCTTC. This sequence encodes CASSLGPGQGAGYGYTF.

The chain recombines TRBV29-1 with TRBJ2-7; 7 bases fit TRBD1. The germline CDR1 and CDR2 sequences are SQVTM and ANQGSEA. The CDR3 totals 12 residues. After removal of 6 bases from V and 2 bases from J, the junction contained 4 bases not matched to a gene. The CDR3 DNA follows: TGCAGCGTGAACACAGGGGCCTACGAGCAGTACTTC. Translating gives CSVNTGAYEQYF.

This clone was counted only a few times. The junction departs from germline at one end; a sequencing error may be responsible. V is TRBV11-2 and J is TRBJ2-3; tentatively, D is TRBD1 (6 bases). CDR3 length: 13 amino acids. Germline assignment: CDR1 SGHAT and CDR2 FQNNGV. CDR3: CASSLDRTDTQYF. The CDR3 DNA reads as TGTGCCAGCAGTTTAGACAGGACAGATACGCAGTATTTT. Supplemented by reference TRBV11-2 and TRBJ2-3, the full variable domain reads EAGVAQSPRYKIIEKRQSVAFWCNPISGHATLYWYQQILGQGPKLLIQFQNNGVVDDSQLPKDRFSAERLKGVDSTLKIQPAKLEDSAVYLCASSLDRTDTQYFGPGTRLTVL.

The CDR3 nucleotides are TGTGCCAGCAGCTTACGTCCAGCGGGCAACCAAGAGACCCAGTACTTC. Protein product: CASSLRPAGNQETQYF. The J gene is TRBJ2-5, the V gene TRBV7-2; D is possibly TRBD2 (6 bases). The CDR3 has 16 residues. CDR1 SGHTA and CDR2 FQGNSA come from the germline V gene. The V end lost 2 bases, the J end lost 0 bases, and 13 bases lay between the germline ends.

The sample holds a few counts of this clone. The chain combines TRBV6-2 or TRBV6-3 with TRBJ2-2, with 10 bases that match TRBD1. Germline assignment: CDR1 MNHEY and CDR2 SVGEGT. The CDR3 has 14 amino acids. Losses at the gene ends were 2 bases for V and 6 bases for J; bases not matched to a gene: 0. The CDR3 DNA is TGTGCCAGCAGTTACGGGACAGGGGCCGGGGAGCTGTTTTTT. Translated, it gives CASSYGTGAGELFF.

The chain carries TRBV7-2 and TRBJ1-1; D call uncertain. The CDR3 contains 15 residues. V was trimmed by 5 bases and J by 0 bases, leaving 13 bases between them. From germline, CDR1 is SGHTA and CDR2 FQGNSA. The CDR3 loop reads CASSRDFTMNTEAFF. The CDR3 DNA follows: TGTGCCAGCAGCCGGGATTTTACTATGAACACTGAAGCTTTCTTT.

The genes are TRBV5-1 and TRBJ2-2; 12 positions match TRBD2. The germline CDR1 and CDR2 sequences are SGHRS and YFSETQ. The ends lost 4 bases at V and 5 bases at J; junction bases unmatched: 6. The length of the CDR3 is 16 residues. The CDR3 here is CASSPTGTSGTGELFF. The CDR3 nucleotides are TGCGCCAGCAGCCCTACCGGGACTAGCGGGACCGGGGAGCTGTTTTTT. Full variable domain (outside the CDR3, taken from reference TRBV5-1 and TRBJ2-2): KAGVTQTPRYLIKTRGQQVTLSCSPISGHRSVSWYQQTPGQGLQFLFEYFSETQRNKGNFPGRFSGRQFSNSRSEMNVSTLELGDSALYLCASSPTGTSGTGELFFGEGSRLTVL.

V and J are TRBV6-1 and TRBJ2-1, with D possibly being TRBD1 (6 bases). V shed 0 bases and J shed 7 bases, with 16 bases lying between them. Germline-derived CDR1 and CDR2 are MNHNS and SASEGT. The CDR3 has 16 amino acids. The CDR3 DNA is TGTGCCAGCAGTGAAGCGATTGGGGGCAACGTTAATGAGCAGTTCTTC. This sequence encodes CASSEAIGGNVNEQFF.

This clone was observed a handful of times. The rearrangement joins TRBV13 to TRBJ1-2; 10 bases map to TRBD1. Germline CDR1 reads PRHDT; CDR2 reads FYEKMQ (reference sequence). J lost 8 bases, V lost 8 bases, and 8 bases had no gene match. This CDR3 region has 13 residues. The chain's CDR3 is CASGQGVGEGYTF. The CDR3 nucleotides read TGTGCCAGCGGACAGGGGGTAGGAGAGGGCTACACCTTC.

The chain links TRBV6-5 to TRBJ1-2; 9 bases fit TRBD1. The V gene end was trimmed by 9 bases and the J gene end by 3 bases; junction bases not matched to a gene: 8. Looked up from germline, CDR1 is MNHEY and CDR2 is SVGAGI. This CDR3 contains 14 residues. DNA for the CDR3: TGTGCCAGAAACAGGACAGGGGAAGACTATGGCTACACCTTC. Protein product: CARNRTGEDYGYTF.

The gene calls are TRBV7-9 and TRBJ1-2; 8 bases align to TRBD1. The germline gives CDR1 SEHNR, CDR2 FQNEAQ (reference sequence). J gave up 1 base and V 4 bases, and 5 bases lay outside the gene matches. The CDR3 spans 15 residues. CDR3 region: CASSSSGGGNYGYTF. The CDR3 DNA sequence: TGTGCCAGCAGCTCATCAGGGGGCGGTAACTATGGCTACACCTTC.

V gene TRBV4-3 combines with J gene TRBJ1-1; possible D gene TRBD1, 5 bases. CDR3 length equals 13 residues. Germline CDR1 LGHNA, CDR2 YSLEER. V shed 0 bases and J shed 4 bases, with 6 bases lying between them. The CDR3 DNA sequence: TGCGCCAGCAGCCAAGAGGGGGGCACTGAAGCTTTCTTT. It codes for CASSQEGGTEAFF.